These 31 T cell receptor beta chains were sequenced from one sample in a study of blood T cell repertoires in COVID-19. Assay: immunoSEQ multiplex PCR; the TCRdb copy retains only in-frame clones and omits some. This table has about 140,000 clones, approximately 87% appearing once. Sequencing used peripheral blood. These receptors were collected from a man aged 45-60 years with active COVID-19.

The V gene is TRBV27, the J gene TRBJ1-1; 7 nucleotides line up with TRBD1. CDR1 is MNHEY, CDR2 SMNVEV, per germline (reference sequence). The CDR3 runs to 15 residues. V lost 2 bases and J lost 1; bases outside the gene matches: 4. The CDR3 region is CASSLEGTENTEAFF. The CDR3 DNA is TGTGCCAGCAGTTTAGAAGGGACAGAGAACACTGAAGCTTTCTTT.

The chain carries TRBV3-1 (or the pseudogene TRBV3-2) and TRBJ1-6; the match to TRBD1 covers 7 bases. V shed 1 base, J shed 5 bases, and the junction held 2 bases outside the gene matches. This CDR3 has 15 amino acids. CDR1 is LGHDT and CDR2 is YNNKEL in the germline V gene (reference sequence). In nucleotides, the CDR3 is TGTGCCAGCAGCCAAGGGGACAGAGATAATTCACCCCTCCACTTT. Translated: CASSQGDRDNSPLHF.

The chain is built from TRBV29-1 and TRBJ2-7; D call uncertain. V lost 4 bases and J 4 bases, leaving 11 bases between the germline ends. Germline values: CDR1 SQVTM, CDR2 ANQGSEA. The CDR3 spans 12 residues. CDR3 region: CSVGFGVYEQYF. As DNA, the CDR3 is TGCAGCGTTGGGTTTGGAGTTTACGAGCAGTACTTC.

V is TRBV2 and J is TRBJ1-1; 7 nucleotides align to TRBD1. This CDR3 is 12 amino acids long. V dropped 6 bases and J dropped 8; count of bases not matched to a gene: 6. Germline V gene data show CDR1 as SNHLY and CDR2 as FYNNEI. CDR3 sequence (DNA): TGTGCCAGCAGCGGCGAGGGGGCAGAAGCTTTCTTT. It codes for CASSGEGAEAFF.

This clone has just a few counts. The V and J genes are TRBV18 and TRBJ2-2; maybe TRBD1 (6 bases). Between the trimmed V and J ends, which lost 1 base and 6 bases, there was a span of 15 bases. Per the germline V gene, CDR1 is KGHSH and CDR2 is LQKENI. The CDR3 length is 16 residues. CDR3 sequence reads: CASSPLGAPLAGELFF. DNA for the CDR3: TGTGCCAGCTCACCACTGGGGGCCCCCCTGGCCGGGGAGCTGTTTTTT.

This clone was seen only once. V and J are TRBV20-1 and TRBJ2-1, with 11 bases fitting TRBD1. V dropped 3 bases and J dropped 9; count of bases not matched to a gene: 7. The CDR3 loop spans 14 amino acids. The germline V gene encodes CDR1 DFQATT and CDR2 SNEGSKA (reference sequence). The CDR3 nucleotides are TGCAGTGCTAGTTGGGACAGGGGGACGGGTGAGCAGTTCTTC. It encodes CSASWDRGTGEQFF.

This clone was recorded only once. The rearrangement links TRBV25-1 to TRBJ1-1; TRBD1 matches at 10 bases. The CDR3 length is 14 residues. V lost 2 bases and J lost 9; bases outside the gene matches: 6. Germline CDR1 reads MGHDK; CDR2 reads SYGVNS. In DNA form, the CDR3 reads TGTGCCAGCAGTGAAGCCGGGACAGGGGTTAAAGCTTTCTTT. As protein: CASSEAGTGVKAFF. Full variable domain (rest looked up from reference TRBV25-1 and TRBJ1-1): EADIYQTPRYLVIGTGKKITLECSQTMGHDKMYWYQQDPGMELHLIHYSYGVNSTEKGDLSSESTVSRIRTEHFPLTLESARPSHTSQYLCASSEAGTGVKAFFGQGTRLTVV.

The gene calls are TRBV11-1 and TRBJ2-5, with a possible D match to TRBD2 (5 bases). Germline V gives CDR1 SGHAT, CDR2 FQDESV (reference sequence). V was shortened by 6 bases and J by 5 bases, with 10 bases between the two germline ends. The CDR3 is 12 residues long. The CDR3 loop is CASSSRRETQYF. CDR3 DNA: TGTGCCAGCAGTAGTCGGAGGGAGACCCAGTACTTC. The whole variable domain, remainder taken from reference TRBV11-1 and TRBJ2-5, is EAEVAQSPRYKITEKSQAVAFWCDPISGHATLYWYRQILGQGPELLVQFQDESVVDDSQLPKDRFSAERLKGVDSTLKIQPAELGDSAMYLCASSSRRETQYFGPGTRLLVL.

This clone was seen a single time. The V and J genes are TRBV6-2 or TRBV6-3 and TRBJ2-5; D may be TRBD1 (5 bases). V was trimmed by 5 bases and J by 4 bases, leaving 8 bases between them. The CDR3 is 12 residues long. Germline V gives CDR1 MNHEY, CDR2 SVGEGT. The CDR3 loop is CASSRTRETQYF. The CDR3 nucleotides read TGTGCCAGCAGTAGGACAAGAGAGACCCAGTACTTC.

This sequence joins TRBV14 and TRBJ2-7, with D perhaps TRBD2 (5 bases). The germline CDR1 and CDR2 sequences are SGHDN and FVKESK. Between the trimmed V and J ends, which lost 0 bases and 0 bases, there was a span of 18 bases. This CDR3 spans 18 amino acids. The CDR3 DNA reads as TGTGCCAGCAGCCAAGATCATTGGGGTAGCGCGAGCTCCTACGAGCAGTACTTC. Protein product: CASSQDHWGSASSYEQYF.

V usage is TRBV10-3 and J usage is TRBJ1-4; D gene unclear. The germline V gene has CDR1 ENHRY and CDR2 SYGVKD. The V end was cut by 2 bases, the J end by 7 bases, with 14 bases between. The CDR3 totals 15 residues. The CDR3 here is CAISEKEVAGEKLFF. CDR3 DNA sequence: TGTGCCATCAGTGAGAAGGAGGTGGCGGGTGAAAAACTGTTTTTT.

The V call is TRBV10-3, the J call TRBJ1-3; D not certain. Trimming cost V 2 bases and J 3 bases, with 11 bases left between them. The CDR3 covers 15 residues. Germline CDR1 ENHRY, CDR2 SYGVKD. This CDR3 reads CAISEAEGIGNTIYF. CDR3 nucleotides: TGTGCCATCAGTGAGGCGGAGGGAATTGGAAACACCATATATTTT.

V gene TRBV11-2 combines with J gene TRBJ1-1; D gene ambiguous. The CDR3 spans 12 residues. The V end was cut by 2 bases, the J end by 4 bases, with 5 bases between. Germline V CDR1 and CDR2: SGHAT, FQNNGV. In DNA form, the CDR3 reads TGTGCCAGCAGCTTATCGGGCACTGAAGCTTTCTTT. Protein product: CASSLSGTEAFF. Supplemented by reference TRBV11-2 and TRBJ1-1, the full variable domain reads EAGVAQSPRYKIIEKRQSVAFWCNPISGHATLYWYQQILGQGPKLLIQFQNNGVVDDSQLPKDRFSAERLKGVDSTLKIQPAKLEDSAVYLCASSLSGTEAFFGQGTRLTVV.

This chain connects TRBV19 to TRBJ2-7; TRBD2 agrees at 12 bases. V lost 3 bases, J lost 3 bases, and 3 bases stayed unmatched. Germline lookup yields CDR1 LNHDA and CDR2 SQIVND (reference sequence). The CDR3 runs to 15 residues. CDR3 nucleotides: TGTGCCAGTAGTATCCGACTAGCGGGGGACTACGAGCAGTACTTC. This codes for CASSIRLAGDYEQYF.

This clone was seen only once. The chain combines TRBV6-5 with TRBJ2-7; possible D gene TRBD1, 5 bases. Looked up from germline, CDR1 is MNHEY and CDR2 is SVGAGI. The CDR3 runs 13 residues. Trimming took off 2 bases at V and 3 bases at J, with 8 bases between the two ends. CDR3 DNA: TGTGCCAGCAGTTACGGGGCCCGCTACGAGCAGTACTTC. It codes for CASSYGARYEQYF.

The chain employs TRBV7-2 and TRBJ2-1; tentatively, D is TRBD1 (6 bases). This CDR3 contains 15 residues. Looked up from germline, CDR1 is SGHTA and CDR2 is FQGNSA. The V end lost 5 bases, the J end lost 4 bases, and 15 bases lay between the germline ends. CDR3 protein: CASSPLWGLYNEQFF. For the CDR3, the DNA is TGTGCCAGCAGCCCCTTATGGGGGCTTTACAATGAGCAGTTCTTC. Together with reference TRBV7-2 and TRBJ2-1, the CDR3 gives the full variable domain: GAGVSQSPSNKVTEKGKDVELRCDPISGHTALYWYRQSLGQGLEFLIYFQGNSAPDKSGLPSDRFSAERTGGSVSTLTIQRTQQEDSAVYLCASSPLWGLYNEQFFGPGTRLTVL.

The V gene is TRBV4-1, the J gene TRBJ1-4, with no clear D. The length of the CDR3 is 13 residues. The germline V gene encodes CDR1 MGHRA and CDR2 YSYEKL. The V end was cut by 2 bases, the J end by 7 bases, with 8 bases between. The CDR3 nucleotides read TGCGCCAGCAGCCAATTAGCGAGTGAAAAACTGTTTTTT. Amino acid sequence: CASSQLASEKLFF.

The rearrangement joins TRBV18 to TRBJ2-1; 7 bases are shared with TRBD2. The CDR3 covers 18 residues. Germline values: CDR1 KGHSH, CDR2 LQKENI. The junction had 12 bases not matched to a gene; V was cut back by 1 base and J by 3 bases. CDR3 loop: CASSPRAGDGLVYNEQFF. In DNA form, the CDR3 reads TGTGCCAGCTCACCACGGGCGGGGGACGGACTTGTCTACAATGAGCAGTTCTTC. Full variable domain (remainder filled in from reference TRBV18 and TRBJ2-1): NAGVMQNPRHLVRRRGQEARLRCSPMKGHSHVYWYRQLPEEGLKFMVYLQKENIIDESGMPKERFSAEFPKEGPSILRIQQVVRGDSAAYFCASSPRAGDGLVYNEQFFGPGTRLTVL.

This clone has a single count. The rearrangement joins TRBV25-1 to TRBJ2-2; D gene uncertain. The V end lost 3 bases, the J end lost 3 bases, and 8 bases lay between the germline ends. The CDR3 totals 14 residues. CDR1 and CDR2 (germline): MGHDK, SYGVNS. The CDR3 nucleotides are TGTGCCAGCAGTGACTTCTCCGACACCGGGGAGCTGTTTTTT. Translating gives CASSDFSDTGELFF.

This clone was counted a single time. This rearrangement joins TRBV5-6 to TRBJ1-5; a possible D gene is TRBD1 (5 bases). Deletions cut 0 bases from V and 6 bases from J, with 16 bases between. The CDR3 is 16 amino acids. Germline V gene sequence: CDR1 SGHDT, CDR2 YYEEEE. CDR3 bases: TGTGCCAGCAGCTTGGGGGGTGAGCAGGGCAGTCAGCCCCAGCATTTT. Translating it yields CASSLGGEQGSQPQHF. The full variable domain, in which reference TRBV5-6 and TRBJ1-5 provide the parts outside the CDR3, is DAGVTQSPTHLIKTRGQQVTLRCSPKSGHDTVSWYQQALGQGPQFIFQYYEEEERQRGNFPDRFSGHQFPNYSSELNVNALLLGDSALYLCASSLGGEQGSQPQHFGDGTRLSIL.

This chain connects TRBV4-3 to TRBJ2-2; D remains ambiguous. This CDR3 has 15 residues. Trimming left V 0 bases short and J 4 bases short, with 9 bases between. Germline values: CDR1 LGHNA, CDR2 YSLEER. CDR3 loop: CASSQDFSSTGELFF. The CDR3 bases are TGCGCCAGCAGCCAAGATTTCTCCTCCACCGGGGAGCTGTTTTTT.

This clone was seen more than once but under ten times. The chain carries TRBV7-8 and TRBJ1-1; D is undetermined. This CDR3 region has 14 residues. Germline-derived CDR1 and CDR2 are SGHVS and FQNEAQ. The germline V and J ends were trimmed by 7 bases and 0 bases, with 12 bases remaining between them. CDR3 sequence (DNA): TGTGCCAGCAAGCCGCGGCTGTTGAACACTGAAGCTTTCTTT. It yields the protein CASKPRLLNTEAFF.

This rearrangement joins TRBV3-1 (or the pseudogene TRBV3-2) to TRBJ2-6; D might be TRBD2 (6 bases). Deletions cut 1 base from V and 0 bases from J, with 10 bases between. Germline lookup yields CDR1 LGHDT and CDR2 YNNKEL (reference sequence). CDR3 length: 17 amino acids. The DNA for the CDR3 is TGTGCCAGCAGCCAAGCCGGGGGACGCTCTGGGGCCAACGTCCTGACTTTC. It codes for CASSQAGGRSGANVLTF.

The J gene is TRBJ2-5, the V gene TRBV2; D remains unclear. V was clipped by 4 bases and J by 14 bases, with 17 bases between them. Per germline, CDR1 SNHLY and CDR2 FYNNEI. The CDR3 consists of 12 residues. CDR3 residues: CASSVRQTEIYF. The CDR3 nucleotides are TGTGCCAGCAGTGTCCGGCAGACTGAGATATACTTC.

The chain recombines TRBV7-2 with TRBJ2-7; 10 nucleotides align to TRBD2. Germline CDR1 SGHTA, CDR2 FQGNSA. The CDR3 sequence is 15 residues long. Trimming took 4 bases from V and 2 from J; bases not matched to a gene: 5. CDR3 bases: TGTGCCAGCAGCTCCTCTAGCGGGGGCCCCTACGAGCAGTACTTC. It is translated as CASSSSSGGPYEQYF.

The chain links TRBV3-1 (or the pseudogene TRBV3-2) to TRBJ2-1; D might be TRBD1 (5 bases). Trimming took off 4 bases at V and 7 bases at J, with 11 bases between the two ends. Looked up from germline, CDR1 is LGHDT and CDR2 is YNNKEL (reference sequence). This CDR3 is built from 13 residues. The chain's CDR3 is CASSPDDRNEQFF. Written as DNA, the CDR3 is TGTGCCAGCAGCCCGGACGACAGAAATGAGCAGTTCTTC.

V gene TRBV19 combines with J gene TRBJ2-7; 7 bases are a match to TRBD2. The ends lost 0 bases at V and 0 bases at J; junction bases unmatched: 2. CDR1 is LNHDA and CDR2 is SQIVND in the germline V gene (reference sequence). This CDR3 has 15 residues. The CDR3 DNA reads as TGTGCCAGTAGTATAGATGGCGGGGGCTCCTACGAGCAGTACTTC. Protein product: CASSIDGGGSYEQYF.

The CDR3 region is CASGIGELFF. The CDR3, as DNA: TGTGCCAGCGGCATCGGGGAGCTGTTTTTT. This rearrangement joins TRBV6-6 to TRBJ2-2; unclear D gene. In germline, CDR1 is MNHNY, CDR2 SVGAGI (reference sequence). There are 10 residues in the CDR3. V was shortened by 8 bases and J by 7 bases, with 5 bases between the two germline ends.

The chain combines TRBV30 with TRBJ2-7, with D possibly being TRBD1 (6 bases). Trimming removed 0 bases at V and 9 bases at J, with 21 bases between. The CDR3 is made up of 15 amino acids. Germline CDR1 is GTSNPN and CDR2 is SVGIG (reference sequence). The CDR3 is CAWSVRTTGSGGQYF. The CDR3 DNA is TGTGCCTGGAGTGTAAGAACGACAGGCTCTGGGGGGCAGTACTTC.

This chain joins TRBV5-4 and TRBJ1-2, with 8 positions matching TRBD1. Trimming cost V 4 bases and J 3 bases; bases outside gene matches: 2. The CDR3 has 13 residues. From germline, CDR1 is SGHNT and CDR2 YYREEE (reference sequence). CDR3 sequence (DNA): TGTGCCAGCAGCCAGACAGGGGACTATGGCTACACCTTC. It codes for CASSQTGDYGYTF. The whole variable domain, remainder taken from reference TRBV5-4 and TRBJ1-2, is ETGVTQSPTHLIKTRGQQVTLRCSSQSGHNTVSWYQQALGQGPQFIFQYYREEENGRGNFPPRFSGLQFPNYSSELNVNALELDDSALYLCASSQTGDYGYTFGSGTRLTVV.

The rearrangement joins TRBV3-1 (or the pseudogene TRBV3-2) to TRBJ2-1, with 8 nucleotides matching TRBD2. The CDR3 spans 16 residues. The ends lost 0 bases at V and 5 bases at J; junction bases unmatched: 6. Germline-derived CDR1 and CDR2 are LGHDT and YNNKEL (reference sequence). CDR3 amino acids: CASSQDRAGGDNEQFF. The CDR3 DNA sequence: TGTGCCAGCAGCCAAGATCGGGCGGGGGGAGACAATGAGCAGTTCTTC.